The 10 T cell receptor beta chains listed next were all sequenced from one sample in a study of Tregs in tolerant kidney transplant recipients. These receptors lack a known antigen. After approximately 6 days with irradiated graft donor PBMCs, CFSE-labeled recipient PBMCs were FACS-sorted. Some clones are missing from TCRdb's copy, which holds only in-frame ones; the method was immunoSEQ multiplex PCR. The sample shows about 2,900 clones, and 7.9% sits with its ten largest clones. Sequencing was performed on CD8+ T cells from blood cultured with allogeneic cells, taken before the transplant. All receptors come from a human patient who received a combined kidney and bone marrow transplant.

This clone is identified as medium-sized from frequency. Read data end 3 residues before the CDR3 end; the end is taken from the germline J gene. This rearrangement joins TRBV28 to TRBJ2-7; TRBD1 might be the D (5 bases). The length of the CDR3 is 14 residues. Germline values: CDR1 MDHEN, CDR2 SYDVKM. The V end was cut by 6 bases, the J end by 4 bases, with 16 bases between. The CDR3 reads CASSRTRDGYEQYF. CDR3 DNA (partial): TGTGCCAGCAGCCGGACAAGAGACGGGTACGAG.

This clone is deemed medium-sized by its frequency. The read falls 3 residues short of the CDR3 end, and the missing part is taken from the germline J gene. This specimen includes other DNA sequences encoding the same CDR3. The chain uses TRBV5-1 and TRBJ2-3; D uncertain. The CDR3 spans 14 residues. Per germline, CDR1 SGHRS and CDR2 YFSETQ. V was pared by 0 bases and J by 2 bases, with 7 bases between. CDR3 sequence: CASSLELLTDTQYF. The CDR3 bases that were read are TGCGCCAGCAGCTTGGAATTACTCACAGATACG.

Measured by frequency, this clone is large (0.1 to 1%). The sequence runs out 3 residues before the end of the CDR3; the remainder is reconstructed from the germline J gene. The chain uses TRBV29-1 and TRBJ1-1; TRBD1 might be the D (5 bases). Germline assignment: CDR1 SQVTM and CDR2 ANQGSEA. V lost 3 bases to trimming and J lost 5 bases, with 10 bases between them. The CDR3 spans 12 residues. CDR3 amino acids: CSVEGRATEAFF. The DNA read from the CDR3 is TGCAGCGTTGAGGGCAGGGCTACTGAA.

A remark on this clone: Read data end 3 residues before the CDR3 end; the end is taken from the germline J gene. This chain uses TRBV20-1 with TRBJ2-2, with 7 bases identical to TRBD1. Germline CDR1 is DFQATT and CDR2 is SNEGSKA (reference sequence). J was trimmed by 5 bases and V by 0 bases; bases with no gene match: 3. The CDR3 consists of 14 residues. CDR3 region: CSAREGQRTGELFF. Incomplete CDR3 DNA: TGCAGTGCTAGAGAGGGACAGAGAACCGGGGAG.

Regarding this clone: Coverage ceases 3 residues before the CDR3 finishes, and the germline J gene fills in the end. The chain is built from TRBV11-2 and TRBJ2-1; D uncertain. CDR3 length equals 12 residues. Trimming cost V 3 bases and J 7 bases, with 7 bases left between them. Germline lookup yields CDR1 SGHAT and CDR2 FQNNGV. The CDR3 sequence is CASSFSRNEQFF. CDR3 bases read: TGTGCCAGCAGCTTTAGTCGGAATGAG.

Remarks on this clone: The read halts 3 residues ahead of the CDR3 end, with the missing end drawn from the germline J gene. The genes are TRBV10-2 and TRBJ2-7; D is perhaps TRBD2 (6 bases). Trimming removed 8 bases from V and 3 bases from J, with 20 bases in between. This CDR3 is 15 amino acids long. CDR1 and CDR2 from the germline V gene are WSHSY and SAAADI. This CDR3 is CASSGEGAILYEQYF. CDR3 DNA (partial): TGCGCCAGCTCGGGGGAAGGGGCTATTCTCTACGAG.

In the case of this clone: The DNA ends 3 residues before the CDR3 does, and the rest of the CDR3 is filled in from the germline J gene. The genes are TRBV5-1 and TRBJ2-7, with TRBD1 identical over 9 bases. V dropped 4 bases and J dropped 2; count of bases not matched to a gene: 4. The CDR3 has 14 residues. The germline V gene has CDR1 SGHRS and CDR2 YFSETQ. The chain's CDR3 is CASSDRDRAYEQYF. The DNA read from the CDR3 is TGCGCCAGCAGCGACCGGGACAGGGCCTACGAG.

With regard to this clone: The read halts 3 residues ahead of the CDR3 end, with the missing end drawn from the germline J gene. V and J are TRBV28 and TRBJ1-2; 9 nucleotides align to TRBD1. CDR1 and CDR2 from the germline V gene are MDHEN and SYDVKM. The CDR3 spans 14 residues. V shed 2 bases, J shed 2 bases, and the junction held 0 bases outside the gene matches. The CDR3 sequence is CASSLGQGNYGYTF. The sequenced part of the CDR3 DNA is TGTGCCAGCAGTTTAGGACAGGGGAACTATGGC.

With respect to this clone: The read falls 3 residues short of the CDR3 end, and the missing part is taken from the germline J gene. V and J are TRBV28 and TRBJ1-2, with TRBD1 identical over 12 bases. This CDR3 is built from 15 residues. The germline V gene has CDR1 MDHEN and CDR2 SYDVKM. This CDR3 is CASRTGTGGISGYTF. The covered CDR3 bases are TGTGCCAGCAGAACCGGGACAGGGGGCATCAGCGGC.

Note on this clone: The missing CDR3 end, 3 residues past where the read stops, is filled in from the germline J gene. The rearrangement uses TRBV7-6 and TRBJ2-7, with D tentatively TRBD2 (7 bases). Trimming took 3 bases from V and 2 from J, leaving 11 bases between them. Germline loops: CDR1 SGHVS, CDR2 FNYEAQ. The CDR3 totals 14 residues. CDR3 bases read: TGTGCCAGCAGCTTGGGGGCGGGAGCCTACGAG. Translating gives CASSLGAGAYE. The complete CDR3 reads CASSLGAGAYEQYF.